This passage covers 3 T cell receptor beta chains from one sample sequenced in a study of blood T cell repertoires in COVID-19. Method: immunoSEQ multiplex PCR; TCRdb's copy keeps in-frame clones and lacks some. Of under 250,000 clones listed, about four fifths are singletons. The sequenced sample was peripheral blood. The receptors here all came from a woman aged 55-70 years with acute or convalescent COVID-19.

CDR3: CSASGGIAYNEQFF. DNA of the CDR3: TGCAGCGCCTCAGGGGGGATCGCCTACAATGAGCAGTTCTTC. The chain recombines TRBV29-1 with TRBJ2-1, with D possibly matching TRBD1 (7 bases). Germline V gene data show CDR1 as SQVTM and CDR2 as ANQGSEA. The CDR3 is 14 residues long. Trimming took 7 bases from V and 2 from J, leaving 15 bases between them.

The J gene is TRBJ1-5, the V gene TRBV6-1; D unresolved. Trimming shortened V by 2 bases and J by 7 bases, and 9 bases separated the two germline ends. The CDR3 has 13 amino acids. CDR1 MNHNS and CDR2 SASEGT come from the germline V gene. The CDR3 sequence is CASSEIWRQPQHF. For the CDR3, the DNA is TGTGCCAGCAGTGAAATTTGGAGACAGCCCCAGCATTTT.

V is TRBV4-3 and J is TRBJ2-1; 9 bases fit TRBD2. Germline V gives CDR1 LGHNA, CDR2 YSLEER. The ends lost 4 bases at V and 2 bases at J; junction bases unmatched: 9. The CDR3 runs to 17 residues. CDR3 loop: CASSLLPAGGPYNEQFF. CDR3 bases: TGCGCCAGCAGCCTCCTTCCGGCGGGGGGGCCCTACAATGAGCAGTTCTTC.